This TCR beta chain was recovered during a study of cytomegalovirus exposure and HLA in healthy donors. Background on the study: Membership in the Caucasian-associated ancestry cluster was found for around 81% of nearly 400 genotyped donors. Study outcomes and limitations: The study recorded 160 or so TCR beta chains that were cytomegalovirus-associated. Exclusion applied to some V segments, including TRBV6-2 and TRBV6-3, as they were indistinguishable.

This PCR relied on a set of 60 Vbeta primers and 13 Jbeta primers. Profiling relied on immunoSEQ multiplex PCR, and the TCRdb table lists in-frame clones only, not all of them. The top ten hold around 2% of the sample, which has 150,000 to 200,000 clones, around 80% seen once. About this clone: Its target is unknown.

Unrecorded immune exposures were likely, despite nominal health at sampling. Germline assignment: CDR1 WSHSY and CDR2 SAAADI. This CDR3 contains 14 residues. V lost 6 bases and J lost 3, with 12 bases in between. The chain uses TRBV10-2 and TRBJ2-4, with a weak D call TRBD2 (5 bases). Sequencing was carried out using PBMCs. The source is a woman between 18 and 30 years old in good health and CMV-seropositive. Written as DNA, the CDR3 is TGCGCCAGCAGAGAGACCGGGAACAAAAACATTCAGTACTTC. This codes for CASRETGNKNIQYF.